Presented here are 20 T cell receptor beta chains from one specimen sequenced in a study of PD-L1 blockade in urothelial cancer. Indicated time point: peripheral blood 6 weeks after treatment start. Only in-frame clones appear in the TCRdb table, and some are missing; sequencing was by immunoSEQ multiplex PCR. The data show 83,000 or so clones, approximately 87% seen once. The sample here was PBMCs, taken around atezolizumab (anti-PD-L1) treatment. The receptor set was obtained from a man between 65 and 85 years old with urothelial cancer.

The chain carries TRBV19 and TRBJ1-1, with D uncertain. The CDR3 contains 15 residues. Trimming took 5 bases from V and 3 from J, leaving 16 bases between them. Germline values: CDR1 LNHDA, CDR2 SQIVND (reference sequence). Written as DNA, the CDR3 is TGTGCCAGTAGTCTGGGCGGGCATCAGGACACTGAAGCTTTCTTT. Its translation is CASSLGGHQDTEAFF.

J is TRBJ2-7 and V is TRBV19; TRBD2 is a possible D gene (6 bases). The CDR3 has 14 residues. Germline V CDR1 and CDR2: LNHDA, SQIVND (reference sequence). The V and J ends lost 3 bases and 3 bases respectively, with 12 bases between them. This chain's CDR3 is CASSMTGEGYEQYF. The CDR3 bases are TGTGCCAGTAGTATGACGGGGGAAGGCTACGAGCAGTACTTC.

In nucleotides, the CDR3 is TGTGCCAGCAGCCCGACTAATGCCGGAGATACGCAGTATTTT. Encoded protein: CASSPTNAGDTQYF. This rearrangement joins TRBV27 to TRBJ2-3; D possibly corresponds to TRBD2 (5 bases). The CDR3 spans 14 residues. Germline lookup yields CDR1 MNHEY and CDR2 SMNVEV (reference sequence). V was clipped by 6 bases and J by 5 bases, with 15 bases between them.

The rearrangement uses TRBV18 and TRBJ1-2, with TRBD1 as a possible D gene (5 bases). Trimming shortened V by 6 bases and J by 3 bases, and 23 bases separated the two germline ends. This CDR3 contains 17 residues. The germline gives CDR1 KGHSH, CDR2 LQKENI. This CDR3 reads CASSSRSGDASYYGYTF. The CDR3 nucleotides are TGTGCCAGCTCGTCGCGGTCGGGGGACGCCTCCTACTATGGCTACACCTTC.

V is TRBV7-9 and J is TRBJ1-1; 7 bases agree with TRBD1. The CDR3 covers 15 residues. With 6 bases clipped from V and 0 bases from J, the junction kept 7 bases outside the gene matches. Per germline, CDR1 SEHNR and CDR2 FQNEAQ (reference sequence). The CDR3 region has the DNA TGTGCCAGCAGTCTCCGGGACAGTATGAACACTGAAGCTTTCTTT. Translation: CASSLRDSMNTEAFF.

This sequence joins TRBV6-1 and TRBJ2-1; perhaps TRBD2 as D (5 bases). The CDR3 loop spans 12 amino acids. Germline values: CDR1 MNHNS, CDR2 SASEGT. Between the trimmed V and J ends, which lost 6 bases and 9 bases, there was a span of 12 bases. DNA for the CDR3: TGTGCCAGCAGCAAGCAACTAGGTGAGCAGTTCTTC. Translating gives CASSKQLGEQFF.

This clone showed up just a few times. This chain connects TRBV7-2 to TRBJ2-2, with 8 bases fitting TRBD1. Germline assignment: CDR1 SGHTA and CDR2 FQGNSA. With V trimmed by 5 bases and J by 4 bases, 9 bases remained unmatched. There are 16 residues in the CDR3. CDR3 sequence (DNA): TGTGCCAGCAGCCTTCGGACAGGGAGATTCACCGGGGAGCTGTTTTTT. Translation: CASSLRTGRFTGELFF.

V is TRBV5-4 and J is TRBJ1-4; unclear D gene. The CDR3 is 16 residues long. Trimming stripped 0 bases from V and 4 bases from J, with 13 bases between. The germline gives CDR1 SGHNT, CDR2 YYREEE (reference sequence). CDR3 region: CASSLDPEEINEKLFF. In nucleotides, the CDR3 is TGTGCCAGCAGCTTGGATCCCGAGGAGATTAATGAAAAACTGTTTTTT.

V usage is TRBV5-6 and J usage is TRBJ2-7, with TRBD1 matching over 9 bases. The CDR3 totals 15 residues. V lost 0 bases, J lost 5 bases, and 6 bases stayed unmatched. Germline V gene sequence: CDR1 SGHDT, CDR2 YYEEEE. CDR3 in DNA: TGTGCCAGCAGCTTGGTGGGACAGGGAATCGACGAGCAGTACTTC. Translated, it gives CASSLVGQGIDEQYF. Together with reference TRBV5-6 and TRBJ2-7, the CDR3 gives the full variable domain: DAGVTQSPTHLIKTRGQQVTLRCSPKSGHDTVSWYQQALGQGPQFIFQYYEEEERQRGNFPDRFSGHQFPNYSSELNVNALLLGDSALYLCASSLVGQGIDEQYFGPGTRLTVT.

In this sample, this clone turned up once. The chain has TRBV5-1 and TRBJ2-1; weak D call: TRBD1 (5 bases). Looked up from germline, CDR1 is SGHRS and CDR2 is YFSETQ. The CDR3 is 13 residues long. V was cut by 4 bases and J by 4 bases, with 9 bases left in between. In DNA form, the CDR3 reads TGCGCCAGCAGCCCGGACACGTACAATGAGCAGTTCTTC. Translation gives CASSPDTYNEQFF.

This chain uses TRBV5-5 with TRBJ1-1; the match to TRBD1 covers 10 bases. The germline V gene has CDR1 SGHKS and CDR2 YYEKEE (reference sequence). CDR3 length: 18 amino acids. J was trimmed by 0 bases and V by 4 bases; bases with no gene match: 12. The DNA of the CDR3 is TGTGCCAGCAGCCAGACCCCGCCGGGACAGGGGTTGAACACTGAAGCTTTCTTT. Translation: CASSQTPPGQGLNTEAFF.

This clone was detected once. The chain has TRBV7-9 and TRBJ1-1; D ambiguous. The CDR3 contains 14 residues. Looked up from germline, CDR1 is SEHNR and CDR2 is FQNEAQ (reference sequence). The V end lost 5 bases, the J end lost 5 bases, and 15 bases lay between the germline ends. This chain's CDR3 is CASSPIGGVTEAFF. CDR3 coding DNA: TGTGCCAGCAGCCCCATTGGCGGGGTGACTGAAGCTTTCTTT.

The chain carries TRBV5-6 and TRBJ2-2, with TRBD1 matching 9 bases. Per germline, CDR1 SGHDT and CDR2 YYEEEE. The CDR3 sequence is 16 residues long. V gave up 5 bases and J gave up 3 bases; unmatched junction bases: 8. This chain's CDR3 is CASSSTGGADTGELFF. As DNA, the CDR3 is TGTGCCAGCAGTTCCACAGGGGGCGCGGACACCGGGGAGCTGTTTTTT.

This clone is a singleton in its sample. This chain joins TRBV18 and TRBJ2-2; D possibly corresponds to TRBD1 (6 bases). Germline CDR1 is KGHSH and CDR2 is LQKENI. The CDR3 covers 17 residues. Trimming took off 4 bases at V and 1 base at J, with 16 bases between the two ends. The CDR3 DNA follows: TGTGCCAGCTCACAAGAGACCTTGGGACAGAACACCGGGGAGCTGTTTTTT. It yields the protein CASSQETLGQNTGELFF.

The table lists this clone with a count of one. The chain is built from TRBV11-2 and TRBJ2-3; TRBD2 matches 7 bases. The CDR3 spans 14 residues. The J segment lost 2 bases and the V segment lost 4 bases, leaving 3 bases of the junction unmatched. Germline lookup yields CDR1 SGHAT and CDR2 FQNNGV. The CDR3 loop reads CASSSWDYTDTQYF. The CDR3 DNA is TGTGCCAGCAGCTCCTGGGACTACACAGATACGCAGTATTTT.

The V and J genes are TRBV19 and TRBJ2-3, with D perhaps TRBD1 (6 bases). V was trimmed by 3 bases and J by 0 bases, leaving 10 bases between them. Germline V gene data show CDR1 as LNHDA and CDR2 as SQIVND (reference sequence). This CDR3 comprises 15 residues. CDR3 nucleotides: TGTGCCAGTAGTATGCGCGGACAGAGCACAGATACGCAGTATTTT. This encodes CASSMRGQSTDTQYF. Based on the CDR3 plus reference TRBV19 and TRBJ2-3, the full variable domain is DGGITQSPKYLFRKEGQNVTLSCEQNLNHDAMYWYRQDPGQGLRLIYYSQIVNDFQKGDIAEGYSVSREKKESFPLTVTSAQKNPTAFYLCASSMRGQSTDTQYFGPGTRLTVL.

The V gene is TRBV5-1, the J gene TRBJ2-3, with a weak D call TRBD1 (6 bases). V was pared by 3 bases and J by 2 bases, with 19 bases between. This CDR3 comprises 17 residues. CDR1 and CDR2 from the germline V gene are SGHRS and YFSETQ. DNA for the CDR3: TGCGCCAGCAGCTCTTCAATACAGGGAGAGGACACAGATACGCAGTATTTT. This translates into CASSSSIQGEDTDTQYF.

This clone was observed a few times. This chain links TRBV6-1 with TRBJ2-1, with TRBD2 matching 12 bases. This CDR3 contains 15 residues. From germline, CDR1 is MNHNS and CDR2 SASEGT. The V gene end was trimmed by 1 base and the J gene end by 15 bases; junction bases not matched to a gene: 10. The CDR3 nucleotides are TGTGCCAGCAGTGAAGTCGCACTAGCGGGAGGTCCATGGTTCTTC. Amino acid sequence: CASSEVALAGGPWFF.

The rearrangement joins TRBV7-9 to TRBJ1-4, with 10 bases aligning to TRBD1. Germline lookup yields CDR1 SEHNR and CDR2 FQNEAQ (reference sequence). There are 17 residues in the CDR3. J lost 0 bases, V lost 4 bases, and 5 bases had no gene match. CDR3 amino acids: CASSSGQGGATNEKLFF. The CDR3 DNA is TGTGCCAGCAGCTCCGGACAGGGGGGAGCAACTAATGAAAAACTGTTTTTT.

The rearrangement uses TRBV13 and TRBJ2-2, with D possibly TRBD2 on 5 matching bases. This CDR3 spans 13 amino acids. The germline gives CDR1 PRHDT, CDR2 FYEKMQ (reference sequence). Trimming took 3 bases from V and 7 from J, leaving 9 bases between them. The CDR3 DNA sequence: TGTGCCAGCAGCTTTGGAGGCAGCGGGGAGCTGTTTTTT. Encoded protein: CASSFGGSGELFF. The entire variable domain, with the rest obtained from reference TRBV13 and TRBJ2-2, is as follows: AAGVIQSPRHLIKEKRETATLKCYPIPRHDTVYWYQQGPGQDPQFLISFYEKMQSDKGSIPDRFSAQQFSDYHSELNMSSLELGDSALYFCASSFGGSGELFFGEGSRLTVL.